Presented here are 27 T cell receptor beta chains from one specimen sequenced in a study of OX40 agonist ivuxolimab in advanced cancers. Produced via immunoSEQ multiplex PCR; TCRdb's table is partial and in-frame only. The data contain over 35,000 clones, roughly 90% of them seen just once; the ten biggest clones take up 10% to 15%. The sequences come from CD4+ or CD8+ T cells sorted from blood, collected in a trial of the OX40 agonist ivuxolimab. These receptors came from an adult with an advanced solid tumor such as melanoma, head and neck, liver or kidney cancer.

The chain carries TRBV7-9 and TRBJ1-5; no clear D gene. This CDR3 is built from 14 residues. V lost 5 bases and J 0 bases, leaving 8 bases between the germline ends. Germline V gene lookup returns CDR1 SEHNR and CDR2 FQNEAQ (reference sequence). CDR3 coding DNA: TGTGCCAGCAGCCGAGTTGATAGCAATCAGCCCCAGCATTTT. Amino acid sequence: CASSRVDSNQPQHF.

This clone was detected only a few times. The chain has TRBV19 and TRBJ2-3, with no clear D. CDR1 LNHDA and CDR2 SQIVND come from the germline V gene (reference sequence). V lost 5 bases and J lost 4, with 13 bases in between. The CDR3 covers 14 residues. This CDR3 is CASSSKPPADTQYF. CDR3 coding DNA: TGTGCCAGTAGTTCTAAACCACCCGCAGATACGCAGTATTTT.

CDR3 DNA: TGTGCCAGCAGGGATGGCAGGGGGTTGGAGACCCAGTACTTC. Translated, it gives CASRDGRGLETQYF. The genes are TRBV5-5 and TRBJ2-5; the match to TRBD1 covers 7 bases. Germline loops: CDR1 SGHKS, CDR2 YYEKEE (reference sequence). The CDR3 loop spans 14 amino acids. The junction had 9 bases not matched to a gene; V was cut back by 5 bases and J by 5 bases.

The chain couples TRBV7-9 to TRBJ1-2; 7 nucleotides agree with TRBD1. The CDR3 runs to 15 residues. V dropped 3 bases and J dropped 1; count of bases not matched to a gene: 5. Germline CDR1 SEHNR, CDR2 FQNEAQ (reference sequence). The CDR3 here is CASSLPTGLNYGYTF. DNA for the CDR3: TGTGCCAGCAGCTTGCCGACAGGGCTTAACTATGGCTACACCTTC.

This clone has just one count. The gene calls are TRBV9 and TRBJ2-5; TRBD2 agrees at 7 bases. The V gene's germline CDR1 is SGDLS and CDR2 YYNGEE. With 3 bases clipped from V and 2 bases from J, the junction kept 7 bases outside the gene matches. The CDR3 runs 15 residues. The CDR3 DNA is TGTGCCAGCAGCGGGCTAGCGGCCAGTCAAGAGACCCAGTACTTC. Translation gives CASSGLAASQETQYF.

V gene TRBV5-2 combines with J gene TRBJ2-6; TRBD2, the table's D call, was not compared with the DNA. TRBV5-2 is flagged as a pseudogene. The CDR3 consists of 18 residues. CDR3 loop: CASKRSREYTKSGQRLTF. The CDR3 nucleotides are TGTGCCAGCAAACGGAGCCGGGAGTACACAAAGTCGGGCCAACGCCTGACTTTC.

The chain uses TRBV25-1 and TRBJ2-5; TRBD2 matches 8 bases. CDR3 length equals 15 residues. J was trimmed by 0 bases and V by 0 bases; bases with no gene match: 0. In germline, CDR1 is MGHDK, CDR2 SYGVNS. The chain's CDR3 is CASSEYSGDQETQYF. The CDR3 region has the DNA TGTGCCAGCAGTGAATATAGCGGGGACCAAGAGACCCAGTACTTC.

The chain couples TRBV6-5 to TRBJ1-1; D unclear. This CDR3 comprises 13 residues. V lost 3 bases and J lost 3, with 8 bases in between. Germline V gives CDR1 MNHEY, CDR2 SVGAGI. The CDR3 coding sequence is TGTGCCAGCAGTTATAAAGGTGACACTGAAGCTTTCTTT. Protein: CASSYKGDTEAFF.

The chain is built from TRBV27 and TRBJ2-7; D not resolved. This CDR3 region has 15 residues. CDR1 MNHEY and CDR2 SMNVEV come from the germline V gene (reference sequence). Trimming left V 4 bases short and J 6 bases short, with 19 bases between. The CDR3 loop is CASSSLGRSLREQYF. The CDR3 DNA sequence: TGTGCCAGCAGTTCCCTGGGCCGAAGCCTACGCGAGCAGTACTTC.

The CDR3 spells CASSLAGDYNEQFF. CDR3 DNA: TGTGCCAGCAGCTTAGCGGGGGACTACAATGAGCAGTTCTTC. The V call is TRBV7-2, the J call TRBJ2-1; the D gene could be TRBD1 or TRBD2 (5 bases each). The CDR3 contains 14 residues. Per germline, CDR1 SGHTA and CDR2 FQGNSA. V shed 0 bases and J shed 3 bases, with 6 bases lying between them.

This clone was observed a single time. The chain is built from TRBV7-3 and TRBJ2-7; tentative D call: TRBD2 (5 bases). The CDR3 length is 14 residues. Germline assignment: CDR1 SGHTA and CDR2 FQGTGA. V lost 4 bases and J 6 bases, leaving 16 bases between the germline ends. The DNA of the CDR3 is TGTGCCAGCAGCTCACCCGGACTCCTCTCCGAGCAGTACTTC. It yields the protein CASSSPGLLSEQYF.

This chain joins TRBV2 and TRBJ1-5; D remains unclear. Trimming stripped 7 bases from V and 0 bases from J, with 16 bases between. CDR3 size: 16 residues. CDR1 SNHLY and CDR2 FYNNEI come from the germline V gene. CDR3 DNA: TGTGCCAGCACGCCCGAAGGACGGTATAGCAATCAGCCCCAGCATTTT. This sequence encodes CASTPEGRYSNQPQHF. Drawing the rest from reference TRBV2 and TRBJ1-5, the complete variable domain is EPEVTQTPSHQVTQMGQEVILRCVPISNHLYFYWYRQILGQKVEFLVSFYNNEISEKSEIFDDQFSVERPDGSNFTLKIRSTKLEDSAMYFCASTPEGRYSNQPQHFGDGTRLSIL.

The rearrangement links TRBV12-5 to TRBJ1-5, with D maybe TRBD1 (6 bases). V gave up 1 base and J gave up 0 bases, with 10 bases separating them. The CDR3 contains 16 residues. CDR1 LGHNT and CDR2 FRNRAP come from the germline V gene. DNA of the CDR3: TGTGCTAGTGGTTTGGAATCAGGGGCTAGCAATCAGCCCCAGCATTTT. Translating gives CASGLESGASNQPQHF.

This sequence joins TRBV19 and TRBJ2-7, with TRBD1 matching 7 bases. Germline lookup yields CDR1 LNHDA and CDR2 SQIVND (reference sequence). This CDR3 is 11 amino acids long. The V gene end was trimmed by 6 bases and the J gene end by 6 bases; junction bases not matched to a gene: 2. CDR3 protein: CASSGTVEQYF. In nucleotides, the CDR3 is TGTGCCAGTAGCGGGACAGTCGAGCAGTACTTC. Combining the CDR3 with reference TRBV19 and TRBJ2-7 gives the whole variable domain DGGITQSPKYLFRKEGQNVTLSCEQNLNHDAMYWYRQDPGQGLRLIYYSQIVNDFQKGDIAEGYSVSREKKESFPLTVTSAQKNPTAFYLCASSGTVEQYFGPGTRLTVT.

V gene TRBV19 combines with J gene TRBJ1-5, with 7 bases identical to TRBD1. This CDR3 has 15 amino acids. The germline V gene has CDR1 LNHDA and CDR2 SQIVND (reference sequence). The V and J ends lost 0 bases and 3 bases, in that order; junction bases with no gene match: 2. This CDR3 reads CASSIETGVNQPQHF. The CDR3 coding sequence is TGTGCCAGTAGTATAGAAACAGGGGTCAATCAGCCCCAGCATTTT.

J is TRBJ2-7 and V is TRBV13, with 10 bases identical to TRBD1. Germline V lookup: CDR1 PRHDT, CDR2 FYEKMQ (reference sequence). This CDR3 has 13 amino acids. With V trimmed by 5 bases and J by 4 bases, 2 bases remained unmatched. The DNA of the CDR3 is TGTGCCAGCAGCCTGGACAGGGGGTACGAGCAGTACTTC. Protein sequence: CASSLDRGYEQYF.

This chain connects TRBV19 to TRBJ1-5; D call uncertain. This CDR3 comprises 14 residues. CDR1 and CDR2 (germline): LNHDA, SQIVND (reference sequence). Trimming pared 2 bases from V and 0 bases from J, leaving 5 bases between. The CDR3 coding sequence is TGTGCCAGTAGTATACCCAGTAGCAATCAGCCCCAGCATTTT. The encoded protein is CASSIPSSNQPQHF.

The chain is built from TRBV6-1 and TRBJ2-3; TRBD2 matches at 9 bases. The length of the CDR3 is 15 residues. Germline lookup yields CDR1 MNHNS and CDR2 SASEGT. V was pared by 7 bases and J by 0 bases, with 5 bases of the junction left unmatched. The CDR3 loop is CASTPGLASTDTQYF. The CDR3 DNA follows: TGTGCCAGCACACCAGGACTAGCGAGCACAGATACGCAGTATTTT.

The genes are TRBV6-6 and TRBJ1-1; no reliable D call. The length of the CDR3 is 11 residues. Trimming shortened V by 6 bases and J by 5 bases, and 7 bases separated the two germline ends. Germline V CDR1 and CDR2: MNHNY, SVGAGI (reference sequence). CDR3 in DNA: TGTGCCAGCAGGTGGGAAACTGAAGCTTTCTTT. Translated, it gives CASRWETEAFF.

This chain links TRBV7-2 with TRBJ1-5, with no clear D. The CDR3 consists of 13 residues. V lost 4 bases to trimming and J lost 11 bases, with 15 bases between them. Per germline, CDR1 SGHTA and CDR2 FQGNSA. The CDR3 here is CASSSRPGSAQHF. In DNA, the CDR3 is TGTGCCAGCAGCTCCCGACCCGGCTCGGCCCAGCATTTT. Using reference TRBV7-2 and TRBJ1-5 for the parts outside the CDR3, the full variable domain is GAGVSQSPSNKVTEKGKDVELRCDPISGHTALYWYRQSLGQGLEFLIYFQGNSAPDKSGLPSDRFSAERTGGSVSTLTIQRTQQEDSAVYLCASSSRPGSAQHFGDGTRLSIL.

The genes are TRBV7-2 and TRBJ2-5; no reliable D call. CDR1 and CDR2 from the germline V gene are SGHTA and FQGNSA. CDR3 length: 14 residues. V was pared by 6 bases and J by 4 bases, with 15 bases between. CDR3: CASRELGRRETQYF. The CDR3 nucleotides read TGTGCCAGCAGGGAGCTGGGTCGGCGAGAGACCCAGTACTTC.

The rearrangement joins TRBV4-3 to TRBJ1-4, with D tentatively TRBD1 (6 bases). This CDR3 region has 15 residues. In germline, CDR1 is LGHNA, CDR2 YSLEER. V lost 2 bases to trimming and J lost 5 bases, with 12 bases between them. The CDR3, as DNA: TGCGCCAGCAGCCAATCCAGGACAGAAAATGAAAAACTGTTTTTT. This sequence encodes CASSQSRTENEKLFF.

The V and J genes are TRBV7-3 and TRBJ2-1; 8 nucleotides agree with TRBD2. CDR1 is SGHTA and CDR2 is FQGTGA in the germline V gene. The CDR3 totals 15 residues. The junction had 1 base not matched to a gene; V was cut back by 1 base and J by 2 bases. This CDR3 reads CASSLSGRTYNEQFF. The CDR3 nucleotides read TGTGCCAGCAGCTTAAGCGGGAGGACCTACAATGAGCAGTTCTTC. The variable domain in full, completed from reference TRBV7-3 and TRBJ2-1, reads GAGVSQTPSNKVTEKGKYVELRCDPISGHTALYWYRQSLGQGPEFLIYFQGTGAADDSGLPNDRFFAVRPEGSVSTLKIQRTERGDSAVYLCASSLSGRTYNEQFFGPGTRLTVL.

The V and J genes are TRBV27 and TRBJ2-1; 8 positions match TRBD1. The CDR3 length is 12 residues. CDR1 is MNHEY and CDR2 is SMNVEV in the germline V gene (reference sequence). The CDR3 nucleotides are TGTGACACAGGGGGAACCTACAATGAGCAGTTCTTC. Translation gives CDTGGTYNEQFF.

The rearrangement links TRBV27 to TRBJ1-1; no firm D call. The CDR3 is made up of 14 amino acids. Germline CDR1 reads MNHEY; CDR2 reads SMNVEV (reference sequence). V was cut by 2 bases and J by 5 bases, with 12 bases left in between. The chain's CDR3 is CASSLRRVDTEAFF. DNA for the CDR3: TGTGCCAGCAGTTTACGACGGGTGGATACTGAAGCTTTCTTT.

This chain uses TRBV9 with TRBJ2-1; D unresolved. This CDR3 comprises 12 residues. The V gene lost 3 bases and the J gene lost 8 bases, with 9 bases spanning the gap. Germline values: CDR1 SGDLS, CDR2 YYNGEE. CDR3 in DNA: TGTGCCAGCAGCGGCCCTGCATATGAGCAGTTCTTC. The encoded protein is CASSGPAYEQFF. Full variable domain (rest looked up from reference TRBV9 and TRBJ2-1): DSGVTQTPKHLITATGQRVTLRCSPRSGDLSVYWYQQSLDQGLQFLIQYYNGEERAKGNILERFSAQQFPDLHSELNLSSLELGDSALYFCASSGPAYEQFFGPGTRLTVL.

The chain couples TRBV6-5 to TRBJ1-4; D is ambiguous. Trimming left V 6 bases short and J 8 bases short, with 16 bases between. Per the germline V gene, CDR1 is MNHEY and CDR2 is SVGAGI. The CDR3 has 14 residues. The CDR3 region is CASSAQNPPEKLFF. The CDR3 DNA reads TGTGCCAGCAGCGCACAGAATCCTCCCGAAAAACTGTTTTTT.